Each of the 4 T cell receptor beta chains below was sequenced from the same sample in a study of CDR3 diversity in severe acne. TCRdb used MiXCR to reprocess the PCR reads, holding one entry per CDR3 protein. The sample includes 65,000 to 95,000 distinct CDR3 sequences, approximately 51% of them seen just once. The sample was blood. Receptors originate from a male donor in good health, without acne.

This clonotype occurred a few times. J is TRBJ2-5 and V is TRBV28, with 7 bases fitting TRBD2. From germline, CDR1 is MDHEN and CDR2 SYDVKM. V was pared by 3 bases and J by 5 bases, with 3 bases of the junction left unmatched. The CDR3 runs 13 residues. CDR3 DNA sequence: TGTGCCAGCAGTTTGTCGGGAGGCGAGACCCAGTACTTC. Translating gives CASSLSGGETQYF.

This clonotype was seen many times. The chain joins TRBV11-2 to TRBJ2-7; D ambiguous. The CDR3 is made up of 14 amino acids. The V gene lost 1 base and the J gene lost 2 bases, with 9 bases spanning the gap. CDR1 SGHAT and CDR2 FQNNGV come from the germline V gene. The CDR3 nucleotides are TGTGCCAGCAGCTTAGCGGGCATAACCTACGAGCAGTACTTC. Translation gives CASSLAGITYEQYF.

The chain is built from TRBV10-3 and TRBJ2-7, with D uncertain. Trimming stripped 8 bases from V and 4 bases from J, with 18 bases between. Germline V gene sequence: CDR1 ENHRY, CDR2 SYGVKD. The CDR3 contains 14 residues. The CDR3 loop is CAIQAGPQPYEQYF. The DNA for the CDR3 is TGTGCCATCCAAGCAGGACCTCAGCCTTACGAGCAGTACTTC.

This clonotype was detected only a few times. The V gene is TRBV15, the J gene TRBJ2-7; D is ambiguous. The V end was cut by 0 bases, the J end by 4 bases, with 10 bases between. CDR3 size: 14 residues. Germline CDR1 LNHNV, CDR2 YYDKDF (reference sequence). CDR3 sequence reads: CATSRDQAPYEQYF. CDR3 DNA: TGTGCCACCAGCAGAGATCAGGCACCTTACGAGCAGTACTTC.